The present entry profiles one T cell receptor (beta chain) with its context. No cognate antigen has been identified for it. No base quality values were provided; no much bigger clone lies one nucleotide off. The immunoSEQ Assay, a bias-controlled multiplex PCR, was used to amplify TCRbeta CDR3 regions from genomic DNA. The published analysis was carried out like this. The number of nucleated cells in each sample was estimated by amplification of reference gene primers within the assay. Sequence reads were collapsed and filtered to measure the absolute abundance of every unique TCRbeta CDR3 rearrangement. For each sample, productive Simpson clonality was calculated by taking the square root of Simpson's diversity index across productive rearrangements. TCRdb mirrors the immuneACCESS table, restricted to in-frame sequences. Some clones are absent from its copies; in checked studies, under half trace to an unresolved V gene, and the reason for the others is unknown. V and J calls and clone size are those listed in that table; D and trimming were worked out from the DNA. Within this sample are around 270,000 clones, with 80% to 90% of them counted one time only. Of the sample, 4.2% falls within the top ten clones.

Its CDR3 holds 16 amino acids, cysteine through phenylalanine. Solely the CDR3 DNA is kept, with 48 bases framed from the first base. Trimming at the junction amounts to 5 bases on V and 4 bases on J, and the germline ends lie 23 bases apart. Per the germline V gene (reference sequence), GTSNPN is the CDR1 and SVGIG is the CDR2. This sample stems from a study of blood T cell repertoires in COVID-19 (TCRdb year 2020). As for the study more broadly: Samples covering the acute and convalescent phases of COVID-19 were provided by collaborators in the United States, Italy and Spain. A de-identified subject ID, COVID-19 status, age in years and sex were almost always included in the sample metadata. Where HLA class I and class II types were available, the types were taken from metadata supplied by the sample provider, not from assay-based typing. The prospective study material was composed of cDNA or gDNA derived from T cells, B-cell-depleted T cells, or PBMCs. A freely available public database, intended as a resource for researchers studying the immune response to SARS-CoV-2, is where the repertoires were released. Samples came from the ongoing ImmuneRACE study (first 160 participants) plus 1,254 subjects from 6 global collaborators. The dataset comprised deeply sampled blood TCRbeta repertoires from subjects exposed to, actively infected with, or recovered from COVID-19. Study-level results and caveats: The quantity of clinical and demographic metadata differed by source and by participant and was supplied without curation.

Collaborating institutions collected whole blood in K2EDTA tubes following their own protocols. For TCRbeta analysis, collaborators shipped samples as frozen whole blood, isolated PBMCs, or DNA extracted from either of those sample types. This sequence uses TRBV30 and TRBJ1-2, with TRBD1 perhaps the D gene, on 6 matching bases. Sequencing was performed on peripheral blood. This receptor was taken from a man aged 55 to 70 with acute or convalescent COVID-19. The CDR3 reads as follows: CAWDIFPKGVFYGYTF. The nucleotide sequence reads TGTGCCTGGGATATTTTCCCGAAGGGGGTATTCTATGGCTACACCTTC.